The source of this TCR beta chain is a study of OX40 agonist ivuxolimab in advanced cancers. Study summary: Dose-escalation cases comprised hepatocellular carcinoma, melanoma, renal cell or head and neck cancer.

This clone was picked up one time. TCRdb's copy holds only in-frame clones and misses some; the assay was immunoSEQ multiplex PCR. The repertoire includes about 73,000 clones, around 80% of them detected once, and around 2.3% sits in the top ten. The CDR3 spans 13 residues. The germline CDR1 and CDR2 sequences are MRHNA and SNTAGT. Trimming took 4 bases from V and 4 from J, leaving 11 bases between them. The rearrangement uses TRBV6-4 and TRBJ2-7; D gene uncertain. The TCR was taken from an adult with an advanced solid tumor such as melanoma, head and neck, liver or kidney cancer. The source was CD4+ or CD8+ T cells sorted from blood, collected in a trial of the OX40 agonist ivuxolimab. The CDR3 DNA reads as TGTGCCAGCAGTGTGTGCTCCTTATACGAGCAGTACTTC. Protein: CASSVCSLYEQYF.